This T cell receptor (beta chain) was captured in a study of tumor and adjacent non-tumor tissue in lung cancer. Study as a whole: Samples averaged around 4 million productive TCRbeta reads each. Study-wide points: Tumor repertoires had a smaller top 100 clone share than normal lung. Patients with more diverse tumor TCRs had worse survival.

CDR3 size: 16 residues. The V segment lost 4 bases and the J segment 4 bases; nucleotides outside the gene matches: 12. Germline V gives CDR1 SGHRS, CDR2 YFSETQ. No cell sorting was done before RNA was extracted from the tissue. TCRbeta libraries were built with three rounds of nested PCR, modified from ARM-PCR. TCRdb re-derived calls from the multiplex PCR reads in MiXCR, one entry per CDR3 protein. The table records roughly 220,000 distinct CDR3 sequences, 71% of them present only once. This clonotype was counted many times. Antigen specificity is unknown. The receptor was isolated from a man aged 60 to 75 with non-small cell lung cancer. The gene calls are TRBV5-1 and TRBJ1-1; 8 bases are a match to TRBD1. The sequenced sample was lung tumor tissue. CDR3 residues: CASSPNPRGLGTEAFF. CDR3 DNA sequence: TGCGCCAGCAGCCCAAACCCCAGGGGGCTGGGCACTGAAGCTTTCTTT. Full variable domain (outside the CDR3, taken from reference TRBV5-1 and TRBJ1-1): KAGVTQTPRYLIKTRGQQVTLSCSPISGHRSVSWYQQTPGQGLQFLFEYFSETQRNKGNFPGRFSGRQFSNSRSEMNVSTLELGDSALYLCASSPNPRGLGTEAFFGQGTRLTVV.